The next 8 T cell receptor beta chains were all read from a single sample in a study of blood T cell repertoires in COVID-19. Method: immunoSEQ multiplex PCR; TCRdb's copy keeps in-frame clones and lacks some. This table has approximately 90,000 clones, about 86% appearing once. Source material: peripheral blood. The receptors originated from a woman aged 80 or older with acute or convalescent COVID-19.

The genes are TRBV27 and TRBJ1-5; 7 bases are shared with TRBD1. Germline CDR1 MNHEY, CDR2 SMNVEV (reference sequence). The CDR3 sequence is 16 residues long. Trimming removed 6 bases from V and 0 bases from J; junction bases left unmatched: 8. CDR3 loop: CASRPGTEYSNQPQHF. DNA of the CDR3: TGTGCCAGCAGGCCCGGGACAGAGTATAGCAATCAGCCCCAGCATTTT.

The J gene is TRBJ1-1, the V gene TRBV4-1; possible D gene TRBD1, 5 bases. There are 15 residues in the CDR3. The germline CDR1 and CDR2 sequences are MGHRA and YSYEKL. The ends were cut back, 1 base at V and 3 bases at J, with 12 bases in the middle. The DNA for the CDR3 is TGCGCCAGCAGCCAAGGAAGTTCAGGGTACACTGAAGCTTTCTTT. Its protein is CASSQGSSGYTEAFF.

The CDR3 region is CASSTGQGNTEAFF. The CDR3 nucleotides read TGTGCCAGCAGCACAGGACAGGGGAACACTGAAGCTTTCTTT. This rearrangement joins TRBV2 to TRBJ1-1; TRBD1 matches at 8 bases. The CDR3 loop spans 14 amino acids. Looked up from germline, CDR1 is SNHLY and CDR2 is FYNNEI. V shed 6 bases and J 1 base; nucleotides not matched to a gene: 4.

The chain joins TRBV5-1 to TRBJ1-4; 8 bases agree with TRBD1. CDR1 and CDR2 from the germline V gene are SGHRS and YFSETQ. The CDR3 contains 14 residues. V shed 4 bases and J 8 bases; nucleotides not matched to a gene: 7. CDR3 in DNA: TGCGCCAGCAGCCCGGGACAGGCCCCCGAAAAACTGTTTTTT. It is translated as CASSPGQAPEKLFF.

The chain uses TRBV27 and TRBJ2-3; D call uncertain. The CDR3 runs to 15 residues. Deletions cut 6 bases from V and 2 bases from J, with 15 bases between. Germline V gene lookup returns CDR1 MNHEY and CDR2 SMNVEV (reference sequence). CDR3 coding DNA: TGTGCCAGCAGACTGTCGATGATCTACACAGATACGCAGTATTTT. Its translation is CASRLSMIYTDTQYF.

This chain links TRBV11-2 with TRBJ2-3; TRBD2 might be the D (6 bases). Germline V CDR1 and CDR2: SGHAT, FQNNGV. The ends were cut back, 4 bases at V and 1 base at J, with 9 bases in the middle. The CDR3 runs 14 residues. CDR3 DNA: TGTGCCAGCAGCTCCTCGGGGGGCACAGATACGCAGTATTTT. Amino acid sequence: CASSSSGGTDTQYF.

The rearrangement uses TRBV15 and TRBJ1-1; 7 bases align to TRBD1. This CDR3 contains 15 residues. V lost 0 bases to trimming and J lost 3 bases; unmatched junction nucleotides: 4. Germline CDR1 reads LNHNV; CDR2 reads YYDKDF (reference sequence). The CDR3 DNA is TGTGCCACCAGCAGAGAGGGACAGAAGTACACTGAAGCTTTCTTT. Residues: CATSREGQKYTEAFF.

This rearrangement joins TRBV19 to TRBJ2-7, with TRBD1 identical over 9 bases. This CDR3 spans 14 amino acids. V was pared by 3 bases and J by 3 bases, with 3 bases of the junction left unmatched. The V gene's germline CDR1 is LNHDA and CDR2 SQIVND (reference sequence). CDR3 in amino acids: CASSIGTGFYEQYF. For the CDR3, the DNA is TGTGCCAGTAGTATCGGGACAGGGTTCTACGAGCAGTACTTC. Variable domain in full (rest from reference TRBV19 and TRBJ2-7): DGGITQSPKYLFRKEGQNVTLSCEQNLNHDAMYWYRQDPGQGLRLIYYSQIVNDFQKGDIAEGYSVSREKKESFPLTVTSAQKNPTAFYLCASSIGTGFYEQYFGPGTRLTVT.